The clone carrying this TCR beta chain was seen a single time. Profiled with immunoSEQ multiplex PCR; TCRdb holds only in-frame clones, not every one. The sample records hundreds of thousands of clones, about 90% being singletons. Cohort allocation depended upon clinical history that participants reported. The V gene lost 3 bases and the J gene lost 8 bases, with 7 bases spanning the gap. CDR1 is MNHEY and CDR2 is SMNVEV in the germline V gene (reference sequence). The CDR3 has 11 residues. The data belong to a study of blood T cell repertoires in COVID-19. Study-level background: PBMCs, B-cell-depleted T cells, or T cells provided the cDNA or gDNA that made up the material.

The chain combines TRBV27 with TRBJ1-1, with unresolved D. The sample was PBMCs or T cells enriched from blood (not recorded which). The TCR originated in a man aged 45-60 years who had been exposed to COVID-19. CDR3 DNA: TGTGCCAGCAGTTTCGGAGTAGAAGCTTTCTTT. This encodes CASSFGVEAFF.